The T cell receptor beta chain under discussion was sequenced for a study of blood T cell repertoires in COVID-19. The assay was immunoSEQ multiplex PCR, and TCRdb's table has in-frame clones only and misses some. The sample consists of hundreds of thousands of clones, roughly 90% of them appearing once. This CDR3 contains 15 residues. V was pared by 0 bases and J by 4 bases, with 4 bases of the junction left unmatched. In germline, CDR1 is MNHEY, CDR2 SVGAGI. This sequence originates from a woman in her twenties or thirties with active or convalescent COVID-19. This chain uses TRBV6-5 with TRBJ2-7, with 9 bases aligning to TRBD1. Sequences were obtained from peripheral blood. The chain's CDR3 is CASSYSDRGGYEQYF. CDR3 coding DNA: TGTGCCAGCAGTTACTCGGACAGGGGAGGTTACGAGCAGTACTTC.